This T cell receptor (beta chain) came from a study of cytomegalovirus exposure and HLA in healthy donors. Regarding the study as a whole: Donors were assumed by presence/absence analyses to have roughly uniform sequencing depth.

About this clone itself: Antigen specificity is unknown.

Per germline, CDR1 SEHNR and CDR2 FQNEAQ (reference sequence). V gave up 4 bases and J gave up 4 bases, with 8 bases separating them. The CDR3 spans 12 residues. PCR was performed using 60 Vbeta and 13 Jbeta primers. This table comes from immunoSEQ multiplex PCR, and its TCRdb copy is limited to in-frame clones, with some not included. The sample consists of about 160,000 clones, approximately 80% of them appearing once. The receptor was derived from a man aged 35 to 55 in good health and CMV-seronegative. The sequencing sample was made of PBMCs. The rearrangement joins TRBV7-9 to TRBJ2-7; D is unclear. CDR3 protein: CASSSREYEQYF. The CDR3 bases are TGTGCCAGCAGCTCGCGAGAGTACGAGCAGTACTTC.